These 25 T cell receptor beta chains came from one sample sequenced in a study of shared clonotypes between healthy human individuals. Naive CD8 cells were CD45RO-negative, positively selected for CCR7, excluding terminally differentiated effector memory CD45RA+ cells. Assay: immunoSEQ multiplex PCR; the TCRdb copy retains only in-frame clones and omits some. The sample has hundreds of thousands of clones, around 96% seen once. Sequenced input: naive CD8+ T cells sorted from blood. All receptors derive from a woman younger than 45 in good health.

This clone was seen just once. The rearrangement uses TRBV5-8 and TRBJ1-4; D not resolved. Trimming left V 5 bases short and J 0 bases short, with 11 bases between. CDR1 and CDR2 from the germline V gene are SGHTS and YDEGEE. This CDR3 has 15 amino acids. CDR3 protein: CASSPGVTTNEKLFF. DNA of the CDR3: TGTGCCAGCAGTCCCGGGGTCACAACTAATGAAAAACTGTTTTTT.

This chain uses TRBV5-4 with TRBJ2-7, with 10 bases fitting TRBD2. J lost 6 bases, V lost 0 bases, and 6 bases had no gene match. From germline, CDR1 is SGHNT and CDR2 YYREEE (reference sequence). The CDR3 loop spans 15 amino acids. CDR3 protein: CASSLVLAGEVEQYF. The CDR3 bases are TGTGCCAGCAGCTTGGTGCTAGCGGGAGAGGTCGAGCAGTACTTC.

This clone showed up just once. The rearrangement joins TRBV10-3 to TRBJ1-5; D unresolved. The germline V gene encodes CDR1 ENHRY and CDR2 SYGVKD. V lost 1 base, J lost 5 bases, and 6 bases lay in between. This CDR3 region has 13 residues. This CDR3 reads CAISEWVYQPQHF. Here the CDR3 DNA reads TGTGCCATCAGTGAGTGGGTCTATCAGCCCCAGCATTTT.

CDR3 in amino acids: CASSVTGTGETQYF. In nucleotides, the CDR3 is TGTGCCAGCAGCGTAACAGGGACTGGCGAGACCCAGTACTTC. The rearrangement links TRBV7-9 to TRBJ2-5; D may correspond to TRBD1 or TRBD2 (6 bases each). Trimming left V 5 bases short and J 5 bases short, with 15 bases between. CDR1 and CDR2 from the germline V gene are SEHNR and FQNEAQ (reference sequence). This CDR3 is built from 14 residues.

The chain joins TRBV7-9 to TRBJ2-1, with 7 bases identical to TRBD2. There are 16 residues in the CDR3. After removal of 1 base from V and 6 bases from J, the junction contained 9 bases not matched to a gene. Germline V gene data show CDR1 as SEHNR and CDR2 as FQNEAQ (reference sequence). The CDR3 is CASSLGTSYGLNEQFF. The CDR3 region has the DNA TGTGCCAGCAGCTTAGGGACTAGTTATGGGCTCAATGAGCAGTTCTTC.

The chain combines TRBV10-1 with TRBJ1-1, with D unclear. The CDR3 consists of 14 residues. Deletions cut 2 bases from V and 2 bases from J, with 9 bases between. Germline values: CDR1 WNHNN, CDR2 SYGVQD (reference sequence). The CDR3: CASSEGEGNTEAFF. DNA of the CDR3: TGCGCCAGCAGTGAGGGAGAAGGAAACACTGAAGCTTTCTTT.

The V and J genes are TRBV2 and TRBJ2-1, with TRBD1 identical over 8 bases. J gave up 8 bases and V 7 bases, and 10 bases lay outside the gene matches. The CDR3 is 14 amino acids. Germline values: CDR1 SNHLY, CDR2 FYNNEI. In DNA, the CDR3 is TGTGCCAGCATGACGGCAGGGGGCTCGTATGAGCAGTTCTTC. Its protein is CASMTAGGSYEQFF.

The chain couples TRBV28 to TRBJ2-3; D remains unclear. V shed 3 bases and J shed 4 bases, with 14 bases lying between them. Germline V gene data show CDR1 as MDHEN and CDR2 as SYDVKM. This CDR3 is 15 amino acids long. The CDR3 sequence: CASSLEGPFSDTQYF. The CDR3 DNA follows: TGTGCCAGCAGTTTGGAAGGGCCGTTCTCAGATACGCAGTATTTT.

In DNA, the CDR3 is TGTGCCAGCAGCTTAGGGTATGAAACTGAAGCTTTCTTT. Its protein is CASSLGYETEAFF. This chain uses TRBV5-5 with TRBJ1-1; D is ambiguous. There are 13 residues in the CDR3. CDR1 SGHKS and CDR2 YYEKEE come from the germline V gene (reference sequence). V was shortened by 2 bases and J by 5 bases, with 10 bases between the two germline ends.

The chain couples TRBV10-1 to TRBJ2-1; D possibly matches TRBD1 or TRBD2 (6 bases each). V lost 4 bases and J 0 bases, leaving 13 bases between the germline ends. CDR1 is WNHNN, CDR2 SYGVQD, per germline (reference sequence). The CDR3 runs 16 residues. The CDR3 loop is CASSGGHGSSYNEQFF. The CDR3 DNA is TGCGCCAGCAGTGGGGGACACGGGAGCTCCTACAATGAGCAGTTCTTC.

V gene TRBV27 combines with J gene TRBJ2-7; possibly TRBD1 or TRBD2 for D (5 bases each). The ends were cut back, 2 bases at V and 3 bases at J, with 11 bases in the middle. This CDR3 region has 14 residues. Germline CDR1 is MNHEY and CDR2 is SMNVEV (reference sequence). CDR3 amino acids: CASSLTGPLYEQYF. CDR3 in DNA: TGTGCCAGCAGTTTAACGGGACCTCTCTACGAGCAGTACTTC.

The J gene is TRBJ2-1, the V gene TRBV14; the match to TRBD1 covers 8 bases. Germline V gene lookup returns CDR1 SGHDN and CDR2 FVKESK. The V segment lost 8 bases and the J segment 1 base; nucleotides outside the gene matches: 7. The CDR3 extends over 15 amino acids. The CDR3 coding sequence is TGTGCCAGCGGCCTAAGGACAGGGTCCTACAATGAGCAGTTCTTC. Translated, it gives CASGLRTGSYNEQFF.

J is TRBJ2-7 and V is TRBV11-2; 11 bases agree with TRBD1. Trimming at V came to 0 bases and at J to 4 bases, leaving 11 bases not matched to a gene. The CDR3 has 18 residues. The germline V gene encodes CDR1 SGHAT and CDR2 FQNNGV. The CDR3 DNA reads TGTGCCAGCAGCTTAGATATAGGACAGGGGGCAAAAGAGTACGAGCAGTACTTC. Encoded protein: CASSLDIGQGAKEYEQYF.

The chain combines TRBV5-8 with TRBJ2-5; 12 bases fit TRBD2. The germline V gene encodes CDR1 SGHTS and CDR2 YDEGEE. Unmatched junction bases numbered 9, after V lost 4 bases and J lost 8 bases. The CDR3 has 15 amino acids. CDR3 protein: CASSPGLAGRPTQYF. The DNA for the CDR3 is TGTGCCAGCAGCCCCGGACTAGCGGGGAGGCCAACCCAGTACTTC.

This clone is a singleton in its sample. The gene calls are TRBV6-5 and TRBJ1-1; possibly TRBD1 for D (6 bases). CDR1 and CDR2 (germline): MNHEY, SVGAGI. The CDR3 has 14 residues. V was shortened by 5 bases and J by 2 bases, with 12 bases between the two germline ends. CDR3 in amino acids: CASSPTGLNTEAFF. The CDR3, as DNA: TGTGCCAGCAGTCCGACAGGACTTAACACTGAAGCTTTCTTT.

The gene calls are TRBV13 and TRBJ2-7; the D is unclear. V was pared by 5 bases and J by 0 bases, with 11 bases between. The germline V gene has CDR1 PRHDT and CDR2 FYEKMQ (reference sequence). The CDR3 has 14 amino acids. CDR3: CASSLQSSSYEQYF. As DNA, the CDR3 is TGTGCCAGCAGCCTCCAGTCTAGCTCCTACGAGCAGTACTTC.

The sample holds one count of this clone. V is TRBV19 and J is TRBJ2-5, with 11 bases identical to TRBD2. Germline lookup yields CDR1 LNHDA and CDR2 SQIVND (reference sequence). The trim removed 4 bases at V and 2 bases at J, leaving 3 bases unmatched. This CDR3 spans 15 amino acids. This CDR3 is CASSTGLADQETQYF. CDR3 nucleotides: TGTGCCAGTAGTACGGGACTAGCGGATCAAGAGACCCAGTACTTC.

To note about this clone: Within the sample, other DNA sequences also encode this same CDR3. The rearrangement uses TRBV9 and TRBJ2-7, with 7 bases aligning to TRBD1. Germline CDR1 and CDR2: SGDLS and YYNGEE. CDR3 length: 14 residues. The V and J ends lost 4 bases and 2 bases, in that order; junction bases with no gene match: 6. CDR3 region: CASSPRDRAYEQYF. CDR3 in DNA: TGTGCCAGCAGCCCGAGGGACAGAGCCTACGAGCAGTACTTC. The variable domain in full, with the rest retrieved from reference TRBV9 and TRBJ2-7, is DSGVTQTPKHLITATGQRVTLRCSPRSGDLSVYWYQQSLDQGLQFLIQYYNGEERAKGNILERFSAQQFPDLHSELNLSSLELGDSALYFCASSPRDRAYEQYFGPGTRLTVT.

This CDR3 reads CASSPLAGVSYNEQFF. The CDR3 DNA sequence: TGTGCCAGCAGTCCACTAGCGGGAGTGTCCTACAATGAGCAGTTCTTC. The rearrangement links TRBV28 to TRBJ2-1; TRBD2 matches at 11 bases. Germline V CDR1 and CDR2: MDHEN, SYDVKM. The CDR3 has 16 amino acids. Germline trimming cut 5 bases from V and 1 base from J; bases unmatched to any gene: 4.

The CDR3 loop reads CASTPEGFIHEQYF. In DNA form, the CDR3 reads TGTGCCAGCACTCCGGAGGGATTTATCCACGAGCAGTACTTC. This rearrangement joins TRBV2 to TRBJ2-7; a weak D match, TRBD2 (6 bases). The CDR3 length is 14 residues. Germline V gives CDR1 SNHLY, CDR2 FYNNEI. V was clipped by 7 bases and J by 5 bases, with 18 bases between them. The whole variable domain, remainder taken from reference TRBV2 and TRBJ2-7, is EPEVTQTPSHQVTQMGQEVILRCVPISNHLYFYWYRQILGQKVEFLVSFYNNEISEKSEIFDDQFSVERPDGSNFTLKIRSTKLEDSAMYFCASTPEGFIHEQYFGPGTRLTVT.

The chain recombines TRBV14 with TRBJ2-7, with D uncertain. In germline, CDR1 is SGHDN, CDR2 FVKESK. This CDR3 has 12 residues. Trimming took off 1 base at V and 2 bases at J, with 3 bases between the two ends. The CDR3 nucleotides read TGTGCCAGCAGCCAAGGGGCCTACGAGCAGTACTTC. It yields the protein CASSQGAYEQYF.

The J gene is TRBJ2-7, the V gene TRBV9; TRBD2 might be the D (5 bases). Germline lookup yields CDR1 SGDLS and CDR2 YYNGEE. This CDR3 comprises 13 residues. V was shortened by 4 bases and J by 3 bases, with 11 bases between the two germline ends. Here the CDR3 reads CASSPSGDYEQYF. The CDR3, as DNA: TGTGCCAGCAGCCCTTCCGGGGACTACGAGCAGTACTTC.

This rearrangement joins TRBV30 to TRBJ2-7; maybe TRBD2 (5 bases). Germline V gene data show CDR1 as GTSNPN and CDR2 as SVGIG (reference sequence). CDR3 length equals 13 residues. V was shortened by 7 bases and J by 3 bases, with 16 bases between the two germline ends. Here the CDR3 reads CASTLPGIYEQYF. CDR3 nucleotide sequence: TGTGCCTCCACCCTACCGGGAATCTACGAGCAGTACTTC. Looking up the rest from reference TRBV30 and TRBJ2-7 gives the full variable domain: SQTIHQWPATLVQPVGSPLSLECTVEGTSNPNLYWYRQAAGRGLQLLFYSVGIGQISSEVPQNLSASRPQDRQFILSSKKLLLSDSGFYLCASTLPGIYEQYFGPGTRLTVT.

The rearrangement joins TRBV5-4 to TRBJ2-1; D remains ambiguous. The CDR3 is 11 amino acids. CDR1 is SGHNT, CDR2 YYREEE, per germline (reference sequence). Deletions cut 1 base from V and 8 bases from J, with 4 bases between. CDR3 loop: CASSLFHEQFF. CDR3 nucleotides: TGTGCCAGCAGCTTGTTCCATGAGCAGTTCTTC.

The chain carries TRBV10-3 and TRBJ2-7, with 7 bases fitting TRBD2. The germline V gene encodes CDR1 ENHRY and CDR2 SYGVKD. This CDR3 contains 13 residues. V was clipped by 7 bases and J by 1 base; unmatched bases: 4. The DNA of the CDR3 is TGTGCCATCAAAAGGGACTATTCCTACGAGCAGTACTTC. Translated, it gives CAIKRDYSYEQYF.